Listed below are T cell receptor beta chains from one sample, sequenced in a study of PD-1 blockade in classical Hodgkin lymphoma. TCRdb keeps only in-frame clones here, not all; method: immunoSEQ multiplex PCR. The sample holds approximately 110,000 clones, approximately 89% seen once. This specimen consisted of peripheral blood mononuclear cells (PBMCs), obtained before the fourth cycle of nivolumab. The receptor set was obtained from a human donor with classical Hodgkin lymphoma. Both conserved end residues are part of each CDR3. D genes are given only for firm matches. Some rows mark clone size as missing; the rest say once, few, many or name a class of expanded clone.

TRBV4-3	NA	TRBJ2-7	NA	CASSPRGASYEQYF	TGCGCCAGCAGCCCCAGGGGGGCCTCCTACGAGCAGTACTTC
TRBV7-9	NA	TRBJ2-5	NA	CASSLAPKSGETQYF	TGTGCCAGCAGCTTAGCGCCCAAGAGCGGAGAGACCCAGTACTTC
TRBV7-9	NA	TRBJ2-7	NA	CASSLSSYEQYF	TGTGCCAGCAGCCTGAGTTCCTACGAGCAGTACTTC
TRBV18	NA	TRBJ1-1	NA	CASSRMENTEAFF	TGTGCCAGCTCAAGGATGGAGAACACTGAAGCTTTCTTT
TRBV6-1	TRBD2	TRBJ2-7	medium-sized	CASKVSASGLYEQYF	TGTGCCAGCAAGGTTTCGGCTAGCGGCCTCTACGAGCAGTACTTC
TRBV6-4	NA	TRBJ2-1	NA	CASSLLPYNEQFF	TGTGCCAGCAGTCTTCTCCCTTACAATGAGCAGTTCTTC
TRBV7-2	TRBD2	TRBJ2-3	NA	CASSLRLAHTDTQYF	TGTGCCAGCAGCTTACGACTAGCACACACAGATACGCAGTATTTT
TRBV5-1	NA	TRBJ1-2	few	CASSFVGSAANYGYTF	TGCGCCAGCAGCTTTGTAGGTTCGGCAGCTAACTATGGCTACACCTTC
TRBV5-1	TRBD1	TRBJ2-5	NA	CASSPGQQETQYF	TGCGCCAGCAGCCCGGGACAGCAAGAGACCCAGTACTTC
TRBV20-1	NA	TRBJ1-1	few	CSASLNTEAFF	TGCAGTGCTAGTCTTAACACTGAAGCTTTCTTT
TRBV5-8	NA	TRBJ1-4	NA	CATEGPTGEKLFF	TGTGCCACCGAGGGTCCGACAGGTGAAAAACTGTTTTTT
TRBV19	NA	TRBJ1-2	NA	CASSIDGLLAYTF	TGTGCCAGTAGTATAGACGGTCTCTTGGCCTACACCTTC
TRBV28	NA	TRBJ1-1	NA	CASSLRDYTEAFF	TGTGCCAGCAGTTTACGGGATTACACTGAAGCTTTCTTT
TRBV19	TRBD2	TRBJ2-1	NA	CASSHQASGRNEQFF	TGTGCCAGTAGTCATCAGGCTAGCGGGAGGAATGAGCAGTTCTTC
TRBV5-1	TRBD2	TRBJ2-7	NA	CASSPASGNLYEQYF	TGCGCCAGCAGCCCGGCTAGCGGGAATTTATACGAGCAGTACTTC
TRBV6-4	TRBD2	TRBJ2-4	NA	CASSDLRLAGGSLAKNIQYF	TGTGCCAGCAGTGACTTAAGACTAGCGGGGGGTTCTCTAGCCAAAAACATTCAGTACTTC
TRBV7-9	NA	TRBJ1-3	NA	CASSRGRSGNTIYF	TGTGCCAGCAGCCGGGGGAGGTCTGGAAACACCATATATTTT
TRBV19	TRBD1	TRBJ1-1	many	CASSQAGTGEAFF	TGTGCCAGTAGTCAGGCCGGGACAGGTGAAGCTTTCTTT
TRBV9	NA	TRBJ2-6	NA	CASNRDSGANVLTF	TGTGCCAGCAACCGGGACTCTGGGGCCAACGTCCTGACTTTC
TRBV11-2	TRBD2	TRBJ2-7	NA	CASSSSGTSAYSYEQYF	TGTGCCAGCAGCTCTAGTGGGACTAGCGCTTACTCCTACGAGCAGTACTTC
TRBV6-5	NA	TRBJ2-2	NA	CASTRDTNTGELFF	TGTGCCAGCACCAGGGACACTAACACCGGGGAGCTGTTTTTT
TRBV29-1	TRBD1	TRBJ1-5	NA	CSVVTGGNQPQHF	TGCAGCGTCGTTACAGGGGGCAACCAGCCCCAGCATTTT
TRBV27	NA	TRBJ2-3	NA	CASTNAGGTDTQYF	TGTGCCAGCACCAACGCTGGGGGCACAGATACGCAGTATTTT
TRBV19	NA	TRBJ1-5	NA	CASKVGSNQPQHF	TGTGCCAGTAAAGTAGGGAGCAATCAGCCCCAGCATTTT
TRBV27	NA	TRBJ1-2	NA	CASSWGAANYGYTF	TGTGCCAGCAGTTGGGGGGCTGCTAACTATGGCTACACCTTC
TRBV14	NA	TRBJ2-5	once	CASSSPRGRETQYF	TGTGCCAGCAGCTCCCCCAGGGGCAGGGAGACCCAGTACTTC
TRBV2	TRBD1	TRBJ1-5	NA	CASSEQDRGGQPQHF	TGTGCCAGCAGTGAACAAGACAGGGGCGGTCAGCCCCAGCATTTT
TRBV19	NA	TRBJ1-2	NA	CASSRPGFYGYTF	TGTGCCAGTAGTCGCCCCGGCTTCTATGGCTACACCTTC
TRBV19	NA	TRBJ2-2	NA	CASKQGTGELFF	TGTGCCAGTAAACAGGGCACCGGGGAGCTGTTTTTT
TRBV11-2	NA	TRBJ2-1	once	CASSPGYISYNEQFF	TGTGCCAGCAGCCCAGGATACATCTCCTACAATGAGCAGTTCTTC
TRBV19	TRBD1	TRBJ1-4	NA	CASILGQENEKLFF	TGTGCCAGTATTCTGGGACAGGAGAATGAAAAACTGTTTTTT
TRBV6-6	TRBD1	TRBJ2-3	NA	CASSPKGGAADTQYF	TGTGCCAGCAGTCCCAAAGGGGGCGCAGCAGATACGCAGTATTTT
TRBV25-1	NA	TRBJ2-3	NA	CASSATRYVGTSTDTQYF	TGTGCCAGCAGTGCCACACGCTACGTCGGCACTAGCACAGATACGCAGTATTTT